Listed here is a single T cell receptor beta chain. These data belong to a study of blood T cell repertoires in COVID-19. Study overall: Samples representing acute and convalescent COVID-19 were sourced from the United States, Italy and Spain.

TCRdb keeps only in-frame clones here, not all; method: immunoSEQ multiplex PCR. The sample has tens of thousands of clones, approximately 89% seen once; the top ten hold 4.5% to 6%. The germline gives CDR1 LNHDA, CDR2 SQIVND (reference sequence). This CDR3 spans 13 amino acids. The V and J ends lost 9 bases and 7 bases, in that order; junction bases with no gene match: 3. The receptor was derived from a woman aged 55-75 years with active COVID-19. The specimen sequenced was peripheral blood. The chain employs TRBV19 and TRBJ1-6; TRBD1 agrees at 10 bases. The CDR3 DNA reads TGTGCCAGAATGGGACAGGGGAATTCACCCCTCCACTTT. It is translated as CARMGQGNSPLHF.